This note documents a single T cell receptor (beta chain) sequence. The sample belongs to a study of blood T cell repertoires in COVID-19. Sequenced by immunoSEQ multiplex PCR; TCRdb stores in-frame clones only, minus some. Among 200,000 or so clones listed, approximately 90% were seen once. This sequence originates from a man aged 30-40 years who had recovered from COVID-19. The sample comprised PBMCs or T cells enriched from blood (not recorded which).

The CDR3 loop is CAISGRQGDSPLHF. CDR3 bases: TGTGCCATCAGTGGAAGACAGGGGGATTCACCCCTCCACTTT. The rearrangement joins TRBV10-3 to TRBJ1-6; 9 bases are a match to TRBD1. The CDR3 length is 14 residues. The germline V gene has CDR1 ENHRY and CDR2 SYGVKD. V trimming: 4 bases; J trimming: 8 bases; junction bases outside the gene matches: 3.